One and the same sample provided the 21 T cell receptor beta chains below, sequenced in a study of OX40 agonist ivuxolimab in advanced cancers. TCRdb keeps only in-frame clones here, not all; method: immunoSEQ multiplex PCR. Of about 77,000 clones in the sample, 75% to 90% were seen once. The sample was CD4+ or CD8+ T cells sorted from blood, taken in a trial of the OX40 agonist ivuxolimab. These receptors were obtained from an adult with an advanced solid tumor such as melanoma, head and neck, liver or kidney cancer.

The chain has TRBV6-6 and TRBJ2-3, with TRBD1 identical over 8 bases. The ends lost 2 bases at V and 5 bases at J; junction bases unmatched: 9. Germline V gives CDR1 MNHNY, CDR2 SVGAGI (reference sequence). This CDR3 region has 16 residues. CDR3 bases: TGTGCCAGCAGTTACCACAGGGGGAATTACAGAGATACGCAGTATTTT. It yields the protein CASSYHRGNYRDTQYF.

This clone has a single count. The V call is TRBV27, the J call TRBJ1-1; D is possibly TRBD1 (6 bases). The germline V and J ends were trimmed by 2 bases and 1 base, with 26 bases remaining between them. The CDR3 covers 20 residues. CDR1 MNHEY and CDR2 SMNVEV come from the germline V gene (reference sequence). The CDR3 coding sequence is TGTGCCAGCAGTTTAACTTCTTTAGGGGGGCGGAGTACAGGGAACACTGAAGCTTTCTTT. Protein sequence: CASSLTSLGGRSTGNTEAFF.

The chain couples TRBV11-3 to TRBJ2-5; perhaps D is TRBD1 or TRBD2 (6 bases each). V lost 2 bases, J lost 3 bases, and 10 bases lay in between. CDR1 is SGHNT and CDR2 is YENEEA in the germline V gene. The CDR3 has 14 residues. For the CDR3, the DNA is TGTGCCAGCAGCTTACACGGGGGCGAAGAGACCCAGTACTTC. Translation: CASSLHGGEETQYF.

The V gene is TRBV6-1, the J gene TRBJ2-7; 11 positions agree with TRBD1. V dropped 4 bases and J dropped 3; count of bases not matched to a gene: 5. The germline CDR1 and CDR2 sequences are MNHNS and SASEGT. This CDR3 contains 15 residues. For the CDR3, the DNA is TGTGCCAGCAGTGGAAGTGGGACAGGGGGCTACGAGCAGTACTTC. This sequence encodes CASSGSGTGGYEQYF.

This sequence joins TRBV6-5 and TRBJ2-7, with D tentatively TRBD1 (6 bases). Trimming cost V 7 bases and J 2 bases, with 12 bases left between them. This CDR3 comprises 13 residues. CDR1 MNHEY and CDR2 SVGAGI come from the germline V gene. The chain's CDR3 is CASKRQDAYEQYF. CDR3 coding DNA: TGTGCCAGCAAAAGACAGGACGCCTACGAGCAGTACTTC.

This clone was recorded only once. The chain links TRBV27 to TRBJ2-7; TRBD1 aligns across 8 bases. The CDR3 is made up of 15 amino acids. CDR1 is MNHEY and CDR2 is SMNVEV in the germline V gene (reference sequence). V lost 7 bases, J lost 3 bases, and 11 bases stayed unmatched. CDR3 amino acids: CASMKRTGTGYEQYF. The CDR3, as DNA: TGTGCCAGCATGAAGAGAACCGGGACAGGCTACGAGCAGTACTTC.

The chain has TRBV10-2 and TRBJ2-5; D is uncertain. The CDR3 length is 15 residues. Germline V CDR1 and CDR2: WSHSY, SAAADI. Trimming shortened V by 0 bases and J by 5 bases, and 13 bases separated the two germline ends. The CDR3 region is CASSESLKTMETQYF. CDR3 nucleotide sequence: TGCGCCAGCAGTGAGTCACTAAAAACTATGGAGACCCAGTACTTC.

J is TRBJ2-6 and V is TRBV4-3, with 9 bases identical to TRBD1. The V segment lost 0 bases and the J segment 3 bases; nucleotides outside the gene matches: 3. Germline V CDR1 and CDR2: LGHNA, YSLEER. This CDR3 contains 17 residues. The CDR3 here is CASSQDTGGGGANVLTF. CDR3 coding DNA: TGCGCCAGCAGCCAAGATACAGGGGGCGGTGGGGCCAACGTCCTGACTTTC.

This chain uses TRBV13 with TRBJ1-2; D call uncertain. This CDR3 is 14 amino acids long. Germline V gene lookup returns CDR1 PRHDT and CDR2 FYEKMQ (reference sequence). V lost 4 bases, J lost 8 bases, and 17 bases lay in between. The CDR3 DNA reads as TGTGCCAGCAGCTCTTGGACCGGCTCAGGAGGCTACACCTTC. Translating it yields CASSSWTGSGGYTF.

V usage is TRBV2 and J usage is TRBJ1-5; D uncertain. CDR3 length: 13 residues. V was trimmed by 7 bases and J by 5 bases, leaving 12 bases between them. Germline CDR1 reads SNHLY; CDR2 reads FYNNEI. The DNA for the CDR3 is TGTGCCAGCACCTACGTGTGGGATCAGCCCCAGCATTTT. Amino acid sequence: CASTYVWDQPQHF.

DNA of the CDR3: TGTGCCAGCAGTCTCGGGACAGGGAAAGGTTATGGCTACACCTTC. This encodes CASSLGTGKGYGYTF. The gene calls are TRBV28 and TRBJ1-2, with 9 bases that match TRBD1. The length of the CDR3 is 15 residues. Trimming at V came to 5 bases and at J to 5 bases, leaving 9 bases not matched to a gene. From germline, CDR1 is MDHEN and CDR2 SYDVKM.

The V call is TRBV14, the J call TRBJ1-1, with D possibly being TRBD1 (5 bases). From germline, CDR1 is SGHDN and CDR2 FVKESK. This CDR3 contains 15 residues. Trimming shortened V by 0 bases and J by 1 base, and 9 bases separated the two germline ends. The CDR3 spells CASSQDMGGNTEAFF. In DNA, the CDR3 is TGTGCCAGCAGCCAAGACATGGGGGGGAACACTGAAGCTTTCTTT.

This chain uses TRBV7-9 with TRBJ2-4; no definite D call. The germline V gene encodes CDR1 SEHNR and CDR2 FQNEAQ (reference sequence). This CDR3 region has 16 residues. V was shortened by 5 bases and J by 11 bases, with 25 bases between the two germline ends. The CDR3 spells CASSTLALRAGGFQYF. In DNA, the CDR3 is TGTGCCAGCAGCACGTTGGCATTACGGGCTGGTGGGTTTCAGTACTTC. Combining the CDR3 with reference TRBV7-9 and TRBJ2-4 gives the whole variable domain DTGVSQNPRHKITKRGQNVTFRCDPISEHNRLYWYRQTLGQGPEFLTYFQNEAQLEKSRLLSDRFSAERPKGSFSTLEIQRTEQGDSAMYLCASSTLALRAGGFQYFGAGTRLSVL.

The chain uses TRBV12-5 and TRBJ1-1; D remains unclear. Germline CDR1 is LGHNT and CDR2 is FRNRAP. Trimming took 6 bases from V and 7 from J, leaving 12 bases between them. CDR3 length: 12 amino acids. The CDR3 loop is CASGPAFGEAFF. The DNA for the CDR3 is TGTGCTAGTGGCCCAGCCTTTGGTGAAGCTTTCTTT.

The genes are TRBV27 and TRBJ2-3, with 7 bases lining up with TRBD2. J lost 4 bases, V lost 0 bases, and 7 bases had no gene match. This CDR3 has 16 residues. Per the germline V gene, CDR1 is MNHEY and CDR2 is SMNVEV (reference sequence). The CDR3, as DNA: TGTGCCAGCAGTTTATCGAGCGGGGCCCCCCCAGATACGCAGTATTTT. It translates to CASSLSSGAPPDTQYF.

The table lists this clone with a count of one. J is TRBJ2-1 and V is TRBV19; 11 bases match TRBD2. CDR1 LNHDA and CDR2 SQIVND come from the germline V gene (reference sequence). Trimming removed 3 bases from V and 6 bases from J; junction bases left unmatched: 4. The CDR3 sequence is 15 residues long. The CDR3 spells CASSMTSGNSNEQFF. The CDR3 nucleotides read TGTGCCAGTAGTATGACTAGCGGGAATTCCAATGAGCAGTTCTTC.

The J gene is TRBJ1-2, the V gene TRBV9; D possibly corresponds to TRBD1 (5 bases). Germline V CDR1 and CDR2: SGDLS, YYNGEE. This CDR3 region has 13 residues. Trimming pared 5 bases from V and 4 bases from J, leaving 12 bases between. CDR3 residues: CASSLRQGYGYTF. The CDR3 DNA reads TGTGCCAGCAGTCTAAGGCAGGGCTATGGCTACACCTTC.

CDR3 sequence reads: CASSFFPGGQQETQYF. Here the CDR3 DNA reads TGCGCCAGCAGCTTCTTTCCGGGGGGCCAACAAGAGACCCAGTACTTC. This sequence joins TRBV5-1 and TRBJ2-5; D may be TRBD2 (7 bases). V lost 2 bases and J 2 bases, leaving 16 bases between the germline ends. This CDR3 contains 16 residues. Germline V gene sequence: CDR1 SGHRS, CDR2 YFSETQ.

The V and J genes are TRBV18 and TRBJ2-5; D gene unclear. Trimming cost V 4 bases and J 2 bases, with 11 bases left between them. CDR1 is KGHSH, CDR2 LQKENI, per germline. There are 14 residues in the CDR3. The CDR3 region has the DNA TGTGCCAGCTCACTAGTCGGATCTCAAGAGACCCAGTACTTC. Its protein product is CASSLVGSQETQYF.

The chain couples TRBV10-2 to TRBJ2-5; D uncertain. CDR3 size: 12 residues. The V gene's germline CDR1 is WSHSY and CDR2 SAAADI. The V end lost 5 bases, the J end lost 5 bases, and 9 bases lay between the germline ends. The CDR3 DNA reads TGCGCCAGCAGTTTAATTGGGGAGACCCAGTACTTC. It codes for CASSLIGETQYF.

This chain links TRBV25-1 with TRBJ2-1, with D possibly being TRBD1 (6 bases). CDR1 and CDR2 from the germline V gene are MGHDK and SYGVNS. V was cut by 4 bases and J by 7 bases, with 17 bases left in between. The CDR3 has 15 residues. CDR3 region: CASSGGQPVGNEQFF. The CDR3, as DNA: TGTGCCAGCAGTGGAGGACAGCCTGTCGGAAATGAGCAGTTCTTC.